This T cell receptor beta chain was sequenced for a study of blood T cell repertoires in COVID-19. Study details: Acute-phase and convalescent COVID-19 samples originated in the United States, Italy and Spain. T cells, B-cell-depleted T cells, or PBMCs provided the cDNA or gDNA that served as material.

Seattle participants joined during active infection and were tracked over time. The CDR3 extends over 15 amino acids. Germline CDR1 reads LGHNT; CDR2 reads FRNRAP. The germline V and J ends were trimmed by 6 bases and 2 bases, with 17 bases remaining between them. Profiled with immunoSEQ multiplex PCR; TCRdb holds only in-frame clones, not every one. The repertoire holds 250,000 to 300,000 clones, roughly 90% seen once, with 2% to 2.5% in the top ten. The sequencing input was peripheral blood. This TCR derives from a woman younger than 45 with COVID-19, enrolled during active disease. The J gene is TRBJ2-7, the V gene TRBV12-5, with a tentative D call TRBD1 (6 bases). The CDR3 reads CASGPSGHRPYEQYF. For the CDR3, the DNA is TGTGCTAGTGGGCCCTCGGGACACCGACCCTACGAGCAGTACTTC.